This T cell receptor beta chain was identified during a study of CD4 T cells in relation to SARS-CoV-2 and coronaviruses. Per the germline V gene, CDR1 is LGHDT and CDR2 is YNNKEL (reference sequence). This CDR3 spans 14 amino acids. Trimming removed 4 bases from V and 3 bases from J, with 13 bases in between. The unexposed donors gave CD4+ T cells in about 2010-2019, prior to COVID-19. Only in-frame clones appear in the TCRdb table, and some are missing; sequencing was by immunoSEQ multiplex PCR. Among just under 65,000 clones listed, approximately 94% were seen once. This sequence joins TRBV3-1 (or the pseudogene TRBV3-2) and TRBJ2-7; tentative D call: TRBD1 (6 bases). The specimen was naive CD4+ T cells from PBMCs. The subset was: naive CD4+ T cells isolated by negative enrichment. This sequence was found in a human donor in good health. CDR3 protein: CASSPTGNYYEQYF. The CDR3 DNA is TGTGCCAGCAGCCCCACAGGGAATTACTACGAGCAGTACTTC.